The TCR beta chain under discussion was sequenced for a study of blood T cell repertoires in COVID-19. The junction had 7 bases not matched to a gene; V was cut back by 3 bases and J by 2 bases. Germline V gene data show CDR1 as SGDLS and CDR2 as YYNGEE. The CDR3 totals 16 residues. In the source study's methods: Scientists estimated how many nucleated cells there were by amplifying reference gene primers. Measured with immunoSEQ multiplex PCR; TCRdb has only the in-frame clones, and not every one. D and trimming come from the DNA, and the V and J calls and clone size come from that table. The table records about 39,000 clones, 80% to 90% of them present only once.

This clonotype originated in a man aged 40-50 years with active COVID-19. The sample consisted of peripheral blood. V usage is TRBV9 and J usage is TRBJ1-5, with 8 bases fitting TRBD1. DNA for the CDR3: TGTGCCAGCAGCGCAACAACAGGGGGAGGCAATCAGCCCCAGCATTTT. Protein sequence: CASSATTGGGNQPQHF.